This T cell receptor (beta chain) comes out of a study of liver allograft versus peripheral blood T cells. Study-level background: Within transplanted livers, the T cell receptor repertoires were examined and compared against the repertoires present in the peripheral blood of liver transplant recipients. Regarding the study as a whole: The authors reported that T cell receptor repertoires inside liver allografts differed from those in peripheral blood.

In this sample, this clonotype is medium-sized. What it binds is unknown. Per germline, CDR1 KGHSH and CDR2 LQKENI. There are 14 residues in the CDR3. The V end was cut by 4 bases, the J end by 3 bases, with 9 bases between. TCRdb reanalysed the reads using MiXCR and keeps one entry per CDR3 protein. Found here are about 9,200 distinct CDR3 sequences, roughly 25% of them singletons; the top ten hold 7.5% to 9%. The TCR originated in a human patient who had a liver transplant. Some of the T cells may derive from the graft donor. The chain uses TRBV18 and TRBJ2-2; D may be TRBD2 (6 bases). CDR3: CASSRGGDTGELFF. Written as DNA, the CDR3 is TGTGCCAGCTCACGAGGAGGGGACACCGGGGAGCTGTTTTTT.